The 26 T cell receptor beta chains below were found in one sample sequenced in a study of blood T cell repertoires in COVID-19. Sequencing was performed with immunoSEQ multiplex PCR; in TCRdb, only in-frame clones are kept and a portion is missing. Of roughly 220,000 clones in the sample, around four fifths were seen once. The sample comprised peripheral blood. Receptors originate from an elderly woman with COVID-19, enrolled during active disease.

V usage is TRBV24-1 and J usage is TRBJ2-5; 7 bases are a match to TRBD1. Germline loops: CDR1 KGHDR, CDR2 SFDVKD. The CDR3 is 17 residues long. J gave up 0 bases and V 2 bases, and 8 bases lay outside the gene matches. The CDR3 region has the DNA TGTGCCACCAGTGATTCGGGGAAGGGGGCAAACCAAGAGACCCAGTACTTC. Amino acids: CATSDSGKGANQETQYF.

This sequence joins TRBV6-5 and TRBJ2-5, with a tentative D call TRBD2 (7 bases). This CDR3 has 16 residues. Germline V gene sequence: CDR1 MNHEY, CDR2 SVGAGI. V was cut by 2 bases and J by 5 bases, with 18 bases left in between. CDR3 protein: CASSYDTTRGGETQYF. The CDR3 DNA reads TGTGCCAGCAGTTACGATACCACTAGGGGGGGGGAGACCCAGTACTTC.

The chain joins TRBV10-3 to TRBJ2-3; 14 bases map to TRBD2. Germline V CDR1 and CDR2: ENHRY, SYGVKD. Losses at the gene ends were 2 bases for V and 8 bases for J; bases not matched to a gene: 18. This CDR3 comprises 20 residues. In nucleotides, the CDR3 is TGTGCCATCAGTGAGAAATGGGACTTCCAGACTAGCGGGGGGGCCGCTACGCAGTATTTT. Translated, it gives CAISEKWDFQTSGGAATQYF.

Here the CDR3 reads CASSGKGQIEAFF. In nucleotides, the CDR3 is TGTGCCAGCAGTGGAAAAGGACAGATTGAAGCTTTCTTT. This sequence joins TRBV25-1 and TRBJ1-1; TRBD1 might be the D (6 bases). The CDR3 consists of 13 residues. The germline CDR1 and CDR2 sequences are MGHDK and SYGVNS. V lost 4 bases and J lost 7, with 13 bases in between.

As regards this clone: The junction shows a germline mismatch at one end, possibly a read error. The chain joins TRBV12-3 or TRBV12-4 to TRBJ2-4; 7 nucleotides agree with TRBD1. The CDR3 sequence is 13 residues long. CDR3 coding DNA: TGTGCCAGCAGTTTCGGGCGATCGGGACAGACAATTTTC. This codes for CASSFGRSGQTIF.

The CDR3 here is CASSLTGRTEAFF. The CDR3 coding sequence is TGTGCCAGCAGTCTGACAGGGCGTACTGAAGCTTTCTTT. The chain links TRBV27 to TRBJ1-1, with 7 bases that match TRBD1. CDR1 is MNHEY, CDR2 SMNVEV, per germline (reference sequence). The CDR3 has 13 residues. The J segment lost 5 bases and the V segment lost 5 bases, leaving 5 bases of the junction unmatched.

Written as DNA, the CDR3 is TGCAGTGCTAGTAGACAGGTTACAATAGAGCCCCAGCATTTT. It yields the protein CSASRQVTIEPQHF. J is TRBJ1-5 and V is TRBV20-1, with D perhaps matching TRBD1 (6 bases). Germline V gives CDR1 DFQATT, CDR2 SNEGSKA (reference sequence). V was cut by 3 bases and J by 8 bases, with 17 bases left in between. This CDR3 has 14 residues.

The chain is built from TRBV4-3 and TRBJ2-7; the match to TRBD2 covers 11 bases. V trimming: 4 bases; J trimming: 7 bases; junction bases outside the gene matches: 6. The CDR3 sequence is 14 residues long. From germline, CDR1 is LGHNA and CDR2 YSLEER. CDR3 DNA: TGCGCCAGCAGCCTGACTAGCGGGACAGGGGAGCAGTACTTC. Its translation is CASSLTSGTGEQYF.

V usage is TRBV6-2 or TRBV6-3 and J usage is TRBJ1-3; no reliable D call. CDR3 length: 14 residues. Germline V gene data show CDR1 as MNHEY and CDR2 as SVGEGT. Trimming took 2 bases from V and 0 from J, leaving 5 bases between them. Here the CDR3 DNA reads TGTGCCAGCAGTTACCGTAGCTCTGGAAACACCATATATTTT. This encodes CASSYRSSGNTIYF.

The J gene is TRBJ2-3, the V gene TRBV4-1, with 9 bases fitting TRBD1. Germline V lookup: CDR1 MGHRA, CDR2 YSYEKL. Trimming removed 4 bases from V and 12 bases from J; junction bases left unmatched: 11. This CDR3 is built from 14 residues. The CDR3 protein is CASSPLIRDRDQYF. The CDR3 bases are TGCGCCAGCAGCCCGCTAATCCGGGACAGGGACCAGTATTTT.

The chain combines TRBV30 with TRBJ2-2, with TRBD2 matching over 11 bases. The CDR3 is made up of 17 amino acids. With V trimmed by 2 bases and J by 5 bases, 10 bases remained unmatched. Germline V CDR1 and CDR2: GTSNPN, SVGIG (reference sequence). The CDR3 DNA reads as TGTGCCTGGAGTAGGGTAGCGGGAGGGCGAGGGACCGGGGAGCTGTTTTTT. Residues: CAWSRVAGGRGTGELFF.

This chain links TRBV5-8 with TRBJ1-2; D gene unclear. Between the trimmed V and J ends, which lost 0 bases and 4 bases, there was a span of 10 bases. The CDR3 is made up of 14 amino acids. CDR1 is SGHTS and CDR2 is YDEGEE in the germline V gene. CDR3 in amino acids: CASSLGGAVYGYTF. The DNA of the CDR3 is TGTGCCAGCAGCTTGGGGGGAGCGGTCTATGGCTACACCTTC.

The chain uses TRBV6-5 and TRBJ2-7, with D perhaps matching TRBD2 (7 bases). The CDR3 extends over 12 amino acids. Per the germline V gene, CDR1 is MNHEY and CDR2 is SVGAGI. V was trimmed by 6 bases and J by 9 bases, leaving 15 bases between them. The CDR3 loop reads CASRKVGGRQYF. The DNA for the CDR3 is TGTGCCAGCAGGAAGGTGGGGGGGCGGCAGTACTTC.

This sequence joins TRBV3-1 (or the pseudogene TRBV3-2) and TRBJ2-5; 8 nucleotides line up with TRBD2. Germline V gives CDR1 LGHDT, CDR2 YNNKEL (reference sequence). This CDR3 has 14 amino acids. Trimming cost V 7 bases and J 5 bases; bases outside gene matches: 9. The CDR3, as DNA: TGTGCCAGCACTCCGGGAGGGCCGCGGGAGACCCAGTACTTC. Its translation: CASTPGGPRETQYF.

This clone was counted only a few times. The chain combines TRBV30 with TRBJ1-1; D is undetermined. With 0 bases removed from V and 7 bases from J, the gap between germline ends came to 9 bases. The CDR3 is 12 amino acids. Germline V gene data show CDR1 as GTSNPN and CDR2 as SVGIG (reference sequence). The CDR3 DNA follows: TGTGCCTGGAGTGTACCGCGGATTGAAGCTTTCTTT. Translation gives CAWSVPRIEAFF.

The chain joins TRBV3-1 (or the pseudogene TRBV3-2) to TRBJ1-4; D gene unclear. The CDR3 runs to 16 residues. The V gene's germline CDR1 is LGHDT and CDR2 YNNKEL (reference sequence). V was pared by 4 bases and J by 0 bases, with 12 bases between. In DNA form, the CDR3 reads TGTGCCAGCAGCCCCTTGGAGTTCTCAACTAATGAAAAACTGTTTTTT. This gives the protein CASSPLEFSTNEKLFF.

This clone came up once. The rearrangement uses TRBV28 and TRBJ2-1; 14 bases are a match to TRBD2. This CDR3 has 18 residues. The germline V gene encodes CDR1 MDHEN and CDR2 SYDVKM. The junction had 12 bases not matched to a gene; V was cut back by 2 bases and J by 9 bases. In DNA, the CDR3 is TGTGCCAGCAGTTTACTAACCGGGACTAGCGGGAGTAGGGGTGAGCAGTTCTTC. It yields the protein CASSLLTGTSGSRGEQFF.

The J gene is TRBJ1-6, the V gene TRBV5-1; D perhaps matches TRBD1 (5 bases). The germline V and J ends were trimmed by 0 bases and 10 bases, with 14 bases remaining between them. This CDR3 region has 15 residues. Germline values: CDR1 SGHRS, CDR2 YFSETQ. Here the CDR3 DNA reads TGCGCCAGCAGCTTGGCCAGGCAGGGCCGCTCACCCCTCCACTTT. Translated: CASSLARQGRSPLHF.

The chain uses TRBV12-2 and TRBJ2-5; the listed D gene, TRBD2, was not tested against the DNA. TRBV12-2 is reported as a pseudogene. This CDR3 has 16 amino acids. CDR3 coding DNA: TGTGCAAGTCGCCGAGCCGGGTCGGCTGCCCTTTATCCCGGGTACTTC. Protein product: CASRRAGSAALYPGYF.

This chain connects TRBV11-2 to TRBJ1-1; TRBD1 matches at 8 bases. Per germline, CDR1 SGHAT and CDR2 FQNNGV. This CDR3 contains 13 residues. V was pared by 6 bases and J by 4 bases, with 4 bases of the junction left unmatched. CDR3 sequence (DNA): TGTGCCAGCAGAAGTACAGGGGGCACTGAAGCTTTCTTT. It is translated as CASRSTGGTEAFF.

In this sample, this clone turned up a few times. The V and J genes are TRBV6-1 and TRBJ1-5; D is unresolved. Per germline, CDR1 MNHNS and CDR2 SASEGT. The CDR3 is 13 amino acids. The germline V and J ends were trimmed by 3 bases and 0 bases, with 3 bases remaining between them. The chain's CDR3 is CASSDYSNQPQHF. For the CDR3, the DNA is TGTGCCAGCAGTGATTATAGCAATCAGCCCCAGCATTTT.

The rearrangement uses TRBV7-8 and TRBJ2-2, with D perhaps matching TRBD1 (6 bases). Germline V gene sequence: CDR1 SGHVS, CDR2 FQNEAQ. V lost 6 bases and J 9 bases, leaving 14 bases between the germline ends. This CDR3 has 13 amino acids. Here the CDR3 DNA reads TGTGCCAGCAGAACTTGGACAGACCGGGAGCTGTTTTTT. This sequence encodes CASRTWTDRELFF.

The chain joins TRBV11-2 to TRBJ2-5; the D is unclear. V dropped 1 base and J dropped 4 bases, with 13 bases sitting between them. Germline V gene lookup returns CDR1 SGHAT and CDR2 FQNNGV. The CDR3 has 15 amino acids. CDR3 region: CASSLVGRSVETQYF. DNA of the CDR3: TGTGCCAGCAGCTTAGTAGGCAGAAGCGTAGAGACCCAGTACTTC. The full variable domain, in which reference TRBV11-2 and TRBJ2-5 provide the parts outside the CDR3, is EAGVAQSPRYKIIEKRQSVAFWCNPISGHATLYWYQQILGQGPKLLIQFQNNGVVDDSQLPKDRFSAERLKGVDSTLKIQPAKLEDSAVYLCASSLVGRSVETQYFGPGTRLLVL.

The rearrangement joins TRBV18 to TRBJ1-1; TRBD1 matches at 9 bases. CDR1 and CDR2 from the germline V gene are KGHSH and LQKENI. The CDR3 runs to 15 residues. J was trimmed by 5 bases and V by 0 bases; bases with no gene match: 4. In DNA, the CDR3 is TGTGCCAGCTCACCACCGGGACAGGGAGGTACTGAAGCTTTCTTT. It yields the protein CASSPPGQGGTEAFF.

The V and J genes are TRBV7-8 and TRBJ1-2; possible D gene TRBD1, 6 bases. V was trimmed by 5 bases and J by 4 bases, leaving 14 bases between them. Germline assignment: CDR1 SGHVS and CDR2 FQNEAQ. The CDR3 extends over 14 amino acids. CDR3 DNA: TGTGCCAGCAGCAGATACAGGGATTCCTATGGCTACACCTTC. Encoded protein: CASSRYRDSYGYTF.

This chain links TRBV11-2 with TRBJ2-5; D not resolved. This CDR3 contains 13 residues. The V end lost 1 base, the J end lost 1 base, and 4 bases lay between the germline ends. Germline lookup yields CDR1 SGHAT and CDR2 FQNNGV. The CDR3 here is CASSLASQETQYF. CDR3 bases: TGTGCCAGCAGCTTAGCCAGCCAAGAGACCCAGTACTTC. The whole variable domain, remainder taken from reference TRBV11-2 and TRBJ2-5, is EAGVAQSPRYKIIEKRQSVAFWCNPISGHATLYWYQQILGQGPKLLIQFQNNGVVDDSQLPKDRFSAERLKGVDSTLKIQPAKLEDSAVYLCASSLASQETQYFGPGTRLLVL.